The 7 T cell receptor beta chains given below trace back to one sample, sequenced in a study of regulatory T cells in long-lasting Graves disease. Time point reported: persistent/refractory GD, antithyroid drugs over 5 years with positive TRAb. Extracted PBMC RNA gave rise to the TCR library. Through Arm-PCR of CDR3 regions and iRepertoire HTBI primers, TCR beta libraries were built. TCRdb called the multiplex PCR reads again in MiXCR, with one record for every CDR3 protein. The sample has hundreds of thousands of distinct CDR3 sequences; around 20% are singletons. This material consisted of peripheral blood mononuclear cells (PBMCs), taken when the disease was refractory, from a patient treated with antithyroid drugs. The origin of the receptors is a female donor with Graves disease.

The chain uses TRBV30 and TRBJ2-4; no clear D. Trimming removed 0 bases at V and 0 bases at J, with 6 bases between. CDR1 and CDR2 from the germline V gene are GTSNPN and SVGIG (reference sequence). CDR3 length: 14 amino acids. Here the CDR3 reads CAWSVQIAKNIQYF. The CDR3 DNA is TGTGCCTGGAGTGTGCAAATAGCCAAAAACATTCAGTACTTC.

The rearrangement links TRBV11-2 to TRBJ2-1; D ambiguous. Germline V gene data show CDR1 as SGHAT and CDR2 as FQNNGV. The CDR3 has 14 amino acids. Trimming removed 1 base at V and 8 bases at J, with 12 bases between. CDR3 amino acids: CASSLASGRYEQFF. CDR3 DNA: TGTGCCAGCAGCTTAGCCTCTGGTCGGTATGAGCAGTTCTTC.

J is TRBJ2-2 and V is TRBV6-2 or TRBV6-3; 9 bases map to TRBD2. Trimming at V came to 7 bases and at J to 7 bases, leaving 7 bases not matched to a gene. CDR1 and CDR2 from the germline V gene are MNHEY and SVGEGT. The CDR3 consists of 14 residues. The CDR3 region is CASTIAGDGGELFF. The CDR3 DNA follows: TGTGCCAGCACAATAGCGGGAGATGGCGGGGAGCTGTTTTTT.

Ten or more counts support this clonotype. The chain recombines TRBV28 with TRBJ1-1, with a possible D match to TRBD1 (5 bases). V was pared by 5 bases and J by 8 bases, with 12 bases between. This CDR3 is built from 12 residues. The germline V gene encodes CDR1 MDHEN and CDR2 SYDVKM. CDR3 in DNA: TGTGCCAGCAGTCTGGGGCTCGGGGAAGCTTTCTTT. Amino acids: CASSLGLGEAFF.

This clonotype showed up just a few times. The rearrangement joins TRBV6-1 to TRBJ2-7; possibly TRBD2 for D (6 bases). Germline CDR1 and CDR2: MNHNS and SASEGT. The CDR3 loop spans 13 amino acids. Between the trimmed V and J ends, which lost 6 bases and 3 bases, there was a span of 12 bases. CDR3 coding DNA: TGTGCCAGCAGCGCGGGACTTTTCTACGAGCAGTACTTC. Translating it yields CASSAGLFYEQYF.

Many counts were recorded for this clonotype. The gene calls are TRBV5-5 and TRBJ2-7, with a tentative D call TRBD2 (5 bases). Germline-derived CDR1 and CDR2 are SGHKS and YYEKEE (reference sequence). The CDR3 spans 12 residues. V lost 1 base and J lost 7, with 9 bases in between. CDR3 DNA sequence: TGTGCCAGCAGCTTGAACACGGGGGAGCAGTACTTC. Translation gives CASSLNTGEQYF.

The chain recombines TRBV7-9 with TRBJ1-1; D gene unclear. Trimming removed 3 bases from V and 3 bases from J, with 8 bases in between. This CDR3 has 13 residues. CDR1 is SEHNR, CDR2 FQNEAQ, per germline (reference sequence). The CDR3 bases are TGTGCCAGCAGCTTCTGGGAGGACACTGAAGCTTTCTTT. Amino acid sequence: CASSFWEDTEAFF.